This T cell receptor beta chain was observed in a study of post-analysis software for immune sequencing data. Study findings and constraints: Patients had higher frequencies than controls of five TRBV segments, including TRBV5-6, TRBV5-1 and TRBV20-1.

Tagging with unique molecular identifiers was a feature of the TCR beta cDNA libraries. In TCRdb, the PCR reads were re-called with MiXCR into one record per CDR3 protein. The table shows 450,000 or so distinct CDR3 sequences, with under 55% occurring only once. The V gene lost 6 bases and the J gene lost 0 bases, with 14 bases spanning the gap. Per germline, CDR1 SGHRS and CDR2 YFSETQ. This CDR3 contains 15 residues. A remark on this clonotype: The antigen is unknown.

The sequence derives from a girl aged 5-17 years with multiple sclerosis. The chain recombines TRBV5-1 with TRBJ2-3; tentative D call: TRBD2 (6 bases). Sequences were obtained from blood. The CDR3 DNA follows: TGCGCCAGCACTCAGACCAGCGGGAGCACAGATACGCAGTATTTT. Amino acid sequence: CASTQTSGSTDTQYF.